The 24 T cell receptor beta chains reported below all come from one sample, sequenced in a study of monozygotic twins with inflammatory bowel disease. TCRdb reworked the 5' RACE reads into one entry per CDR3 protein, no DNA. This sample's table reports about 420,000 distinct CDR3 sequences. The specimen was blood. The receptor source for this set is a human donor with ulcerative colitis or Crohn's disease, or a healthy co-twin of an affected twin (not recorded which).

This chain connects TRBV27 to TRBJ2-3. CDR1 and CDR2 (germline): MNHEY, SMNVEV (reference sequence). This CDR3 region has 13 residues. The CDR3 protein is CASSFGVADTQYF.

The chain carries TRBV6-1 and TRBJ1-4. Germline values: CDR1 MNHNS, CDR2 SASEGT. This CDR3 contains 14 residues. This CDR3 reads CASMTSSTNEKLFF.

The chain joins TRBV5-6 to TRBJ2-1. The CDR3 spans 11 residues. Germline CDR1 SGHDT, CDR2 YYEEEE. This chain's CDR3 is CASSGVDEQFF.

The chain recombines TRBV4-1 with TRBJ2-1; absent DNA, TCRdb's TRBD1 call cannot be checked. Germline assignment: CDR1 MGHRA and CDR2 YSYEKL. CDR3 length: 17 amino acids. CDR3 sequence: CASSLLTGTGVMNEQFF.

The chain recombines TRBV4-3 with TRBJ2-6; the TCRdb D gene call, TRBD1, has no DNA to confirm it. The CDR3 is made up of 17 amino acids. Germline CDR1 reads LGHNA; CDR2 reads YSLEER. The CDR3 is CASSPDRGVSGANVLTF.

The V call is TRBV20-1, the J call TRBJ2-7; TCRdb indicates TRBD1, and absent DNA this call remains unverified. Germline assignment: CDR1 DFQATT and CDR2 SNEGSKA (reference sequence). The length of the CDR3 is 15 residues. The CDR3 sequence is CSARVNGGLSYEQYF.

The chain uses TRBV11-2 and TRBJ1-1; TCRdb designates TRBD1, a call that cannot be tested without DNA. CDR3 length: 16 amino acids. Germline V CDR1 and CDR2: SGHAT, FQNNGV. This CDR3 is CASSLGTGGGGTEAFF.

The V call is TRBV7-9, the J call TRBJ1-2. Germline V lookup: CDR1 SEHNR, CDR2 FQNEAQ (reference sequence). The CDR3 totals 14 residues. CDR3 sequence reads: CASSPPGDRGPPTF.

The rearrangement joins TRBV15 to TRBJ1-5. This CDR3 is 13 amino acids long. The germline gives CDR1 LNHNV, CDR2 YYDKDF (reference sequence). CDR3 residues: CATSRDFDQPQHF. The full variable domain, rest sourced from reference TRBV15 and TRBJ1-5, is DAMVIQNPRYQVTQFGKPVTLSCSQTLNHNVMYWYQQKSSQAPKLLFHYYDKDFNNEADTPDNFQSRRPNTSFCFLDIRSPGLGDTAMYLCATSRDFDQPQHFGDGTRLSIL.

The chain combines TRBV27 with TRBJ2-3; as DNA is missing, the TRBD2 call by TCRdb cannot be tested. The length of the CDR3 is 14 residues. The V gene's germline CDR1 is MNHEY and CDR2 SMNVEV (reference sequence). The CDR3 sequence is CASSGLVGTDTQYF.

The genes are TRBV5-1 and TRBJ2-2; TCRdb outputs TRBD1, but without DNA this stays unchecked. CDR1 and CDR2 (germline): SGHRS, YFSETQ. The CDR3 spans 16 residues. CDR3 in amino acids: CASSLLVTGNTGELFF.

V usage is TRBV30 and J usage is TRBJ2-7; the TRBD1 assignment by TCRdb is unverifiable without DNA. The germline V gene has CDR1 GTSNPN and CDR2 SVGIG (reference sequence). This CDR3 is built from 13 residues. The CDR3 here is CAWSVGQVDEQYF.

The genes are TRBV19 and TRBJ1-2; checking the TCRdb D call of TRBD1 is not possible without DNA. The CDR3 is 13 amino acids. Germline CDR1 is LNHDA and CDR2 is SQIVND (reference sequence). The CDR3 here is CASTRDPKYGYTF.

This chain uses TRBV5-4 with TRBJ2-7; TCRdb picks TRBD1, but there is no DNA to check that call. The CDR3 sequence is 15 residues long. The germline CDR1 and CDR2 sequences are SGHNT and YYREEE (reference sequence). The CDR3 here is CASSLVGGAGYEQYF.

This chain's CDR3 is CASSLVNRGSAAFF. The rearrangement links TRBV27 to TRBJ1-1; the TRBD1 assignment by TCRdb is unverifiable without DNA. Per the germline V gene, CDR1 is MNHEY and CDR2 is SMNVEV (reference sequence). The CDR3 has 14 amino acids.

The chain links TRBV29-1 to TRBJ1-1; TCRdb's D call, TRBD1, is unchecked because there is no DNA. The germline V gene has CDR1 SQVTM and CDR2 ANQGSEA. The CDR3 is made up of 13 amino acids. CDR3 sequence reads: CSVAPDRNTEAFF. Full variable domain (remainder filled in from reference TRBV29-1 and TRBJ1-1): SAVISQKPSRDICQRGTSLTIQCQVDSQVTMMFWYRQQPGQSLTLIATANQGSEATYESGFVIDKFPISRPNLTFSTLTVSNMSPEDSSIYLCSVAPDRNTEAFFGQGTRLTVV.

V usage is TRBV7-9 and J usage is TRBJ1-1; absent DNA, TCRdb's TRBD1 call cannot be checked. The CDR3 loop spans 15 amino acids. Germline-derived CDR1 and CDR2 are SEHNR and FQNEAQ (reference sequence). CDR3 sequence reads: CASSFPTGGVTEAFF.

The chain couples TRBV11-2 to TRBJ1-2. The CDR3 spans 19 residues. From germline, CDR1 is SGHAT and CDR2 FQNNGV. The CDR3 loop reads CASSSPPRLGGGNNYGYTF.

The chain links TRBV20-1 to TRBJ2-3; the TCRdb D gene call, TRBD2, has no DNA to confirm it. Germline CDR1 reads DFQATT; CDR2 reads SNEGSKA (reference sequence). The CDR3 is 14 amino acids. CDR3 in amino acids: CSARKRAYTDTQYF.

This rearrangement joins TRBV9 to TRBJ1-1; TCRdb's D call, TRBD1, is unchecked because there is no DNA. The length of the CDR3 is 14 residues. From germline, CDR1 is SGDLS and CDR2 YYNGEE. CDR3 loop: CASSPSLRGTEAFF.

The chain employs TRBV3-1 and TRBJ2-1; TCRdb proposes TRBD1, but this gene call is untestable without DNA. Looked up from germline, CDR1 is LGHDT and CDR2 is YNNKEL (reference sequence). The length of the CDR3 is 14 residues. Here the CDR3 reads CASSPPLSYNEQFF.

CDR3 residues: CSVESRAGYTF. The rearrangement uses TRBV29-1 and TRBJ1-2; absent DNA, TCRdb's TRBD1 call cannot be checked. This CDR3 comprises 11 residues. Germline loops: CDR1 SQVTM, CDR2 ANQGSEA.

The genes are TRBV29-1 and TRBJ1-5; TCRdb's assignment of TRBD1 cannot be checked, as there is no DNA. CDR1 is SQVTM and CDR2 is ANQGSEA in the germline V gene. The CDR3 spans 14 residues. CDR3 protein: CSVEDRDSNQPQHF.

The chain uses TRBV7-9 and TRBJ2-7; the TCRdb D gene call, TRBD1, has no DNA to confirm it. Germline CDR1 SEHNR, CDR2 FQNEAQ (reference sequence). The CDR3 covers 17 residues. CDR3 loop: CASSPSPAGTGGYEQYF.